Here is one TCR beta chain with its context. The antigen remains unidentified. The sample originates from a study of shared clonotypes between healthy human individuals. The overall study: In total, the donors were two women and three men aged 18 to 49.

Generated by immunoSEQ multiplex PCR, the TCRdb table keeps only in-frame clones and is missing some. The sample lists over 1.4 million clones; 95% to 97% were seen once. Study-level results: Researchers sampled blood only, noting tissue repertoires likely differ. The study found about 5% of naive CD4 clonotypes shared across several donors.

The CDR3 extends over 14 amino acids. Germline V gene lookup returns CDR1 SGHTS and CDR2 YDEGEE. Trimming removed 4 bases from V and 6 bases from J; junction bases left unmatched: 5. The sample comprised naive CD4+ T cells sorted from blood. The subset is: CD45RA+ positively selected. The chain joins TRBV5-8 to TRBJ1-3; 9 positions match TRBD1. This sequence originates from a man aged 25 to 40 in good health. CDR3 coding DNA: TGTGCCAGCAGCCCGGGACAGGGAGTAAACACCATATATTTT. Translating gives CASSPGQGVNTIYF.